This T cell receptor (beta chain) is from a study of identical twins (dated by TCRdb to 2016 to 2018). Regarding the research as a whole: The study deep-sequenced TCR alpha and beta repertoires from monozygotic twins, unrelated adults of various ages and cord blood to test whether fetal clonotypes persist. Replicate twin experiments were performed at different times using different library preparation protocols to rule out contamination. The paper as a whole reports these results and caveats: Because the same donors could not be followed over many years, the conclusions relied on cross-sectional statistical analysis. The excess sharing between twins in beta out-of-frame sequences was weaker because fewer shared sequences reduced the signal-to-noise ratio. Zero-insertion analyses could be partly confounded by invariant T cells such as MAIT and iNKT, although diverse VJ usage argued against such confounding for most clonotypes. Abundant cord blood beta clonotypes had fewer insertions, young adult naive repertoires showed a similar but weaker trend, and memory repertoires showed no such trend. Out-of-frame TCR alpha sequences shared between twins showed an excess of low generation-probability sequences compared with coincidental sharing between unrelated individuals. In monozygotic twins, recombination models systematically underestimated out-of-frame TCR alpha sharing, but the models matched the sharing seen between unrelated individuals.

This clonotype was picked up many times. Its specific antigen is unknown. Nothing much larger sits one base from this clone, and base qualities are not available. Library preparation employed 5' RACE. The data were produced on an Illumina HiSeq 2000. A universal primer binding site was added through template switching, and the final cDNA carried a unique molecular identifier so that TCR cDNA molecules could be counted accurately. First-strand cDNA for TCR alpha and beta chains was synthesized from specific primers in the conserved constant-segment region. To control for contamination, every cDNA library carried two barcodes: a SMART-Mk sample barcode plus Illumina barcodes. TruSeq adapter sequences along with Illumina sample barcodes were introduced in two successive PCR steps. TCR alpha and beta cDNA libraries were sequenced on the Illumina HiSeq platform with custom primers. Concerning the study's data processing: Raw reads were processed with MiGEC to extract unique molecular identifiers, and MiXCR was used to determine CDR3 positions. Recombination models were inferred per individual with the repgenHMM and IGoR tools using an EM algorithm. Shared clonotype analysis was performed with the tcR package in R, normalizing sharing by the product of cloneset sizes. To study raw recombination without the effects of thymic and clonal selection, out-of-frame nonproductive sequences were analyzed. TCRdb ran its own pipeline on the public reads, namely fastp trimming at Q25 and MiXCR clone calling, and kept in-frame beta chains. For every CDR3 protein sequence, its rows merge into one entry that carries the most common genes and DNA. The V and J calls here are based on TCRdb, not the publication. This sample has around 250,000 distinct CDR3 sequences in its table, and around 8.8% of those were observed once. Jointly, the top ten make up 3% to 3.5% of the sample.

Every donor in the study was a healthy Caucasian. The twin cohort consisted of three pairs of female monozygotic twins, all aged roughly 18 to 30 years. CD4+ and CD8+ T cell populations were isolated with positive isolation kits from Invitrogen. The CDR1 and CDR2 encoded by the germline V gene are LGHNA and YSLEER. From its cysteine to its phenylalanine, the CDR3 spans 16 amino acids. Kept here is only the CDR3 DNA, which spans 48 bases and is read in frame from base 1. Relative to germline, V is missing 3 bases and J is missing 4 bases, with 10 bases of the junction outside any gene match. This sample also appeared in a second study, on yellow fever vaccine responses in identical twins. The second study also describes: According to the authors, in identical twins the way T cells responded to vaccination appeared partly convergent and partly personalized. Focusing on identical twins, the study followed the T cell clones that responded to the vaccine, and did so with precision.

The V gene is TRBV4-3 and the J gene is TRBJ2-7; TRBD2 matches 9 bases in the middle. This TCR was recovered from a woman younger than 30 in good health. What was sequenced was CD8+ T cells sorted from blood. The sequenced DNA: TGCGCCAGCAGCCAGGGGGCTAGCGGGACTTCATACGAGCAGTACTTC. It encodes CASSQGASGTSYEQYF.